The 29 T cell receptor beta chains listed next were all sequenced from one sample in a study of radiotherapy plus CTLA-4 blockade in lung cancer. TCRdb's copy holds only in-frame clones and misses some; the assay was immunoSEQ multiplex PCR. Among some 73,000 clones listed, about 79% were seen once. The sequences come from peripheral blood, collected from a patient treated with radiotherapy plus ipilimumab. The receptors were gathered from a human donor with non-small cell lung cancer whose response to radiotherapy plus ipilimumab could not be evaluated. Some clones in this sample may be carry-over from other donors' samples.

In this sample, this clone turned up once. V gene TRBV5-8 combines with J gene TRBJ1-5; TRBD1 aligns across 9 bases. The trim removed 4 bases at V and 11 bases at J, leaving 7 bases unmatched. The CDR3 loop spans 13 amino acids. Germline assignment: CDR1 SGHTS and CDR2 YDEGEE. The DNA of the CDR3 is TGTGCCAGCAGCAACACAGGGGGCAGGGCCCAGCATTTT. It encodes CASSNTGGRAQHF.

This chain uses TRBV6-5 with TRBJ1-5, with D hard to call. Germline values: CDR1 MNHEY, CDR2 SVGAGI. V lost 6 bases and J lost 4, with 10 bases in between. The CDR3 covers 13 residues. CDR3 region: CASSAQQNQPQHF. The CDR3 region has the DNA TGTGCCAGCAGCGCACAACAAAATCAGCCCCAGCATTTT.

This clone was counted a few times. In DNA form, the CDR3 reads TGTGCCAGCAGCCTACAGGGGATAAGTGGCTACACCTTC. This encodes CASSLQGISGYTF. The V gene is TRBV11-2, the J gene TRBJ1-2; TRBD1 matches 7 bases. The trim removed 5 bases at V and 7 bases at J, leaving 7 bases unmatched. CDR1 SGHAT and CDR2 FQNNGV come from the germline V gene. CDR3 length: 13 residues.

The chain links TRBV10-3 to TRBJ1-5, with 10 bases that match TRBD1. Germline loops: CDR1 ENHRY, CDR2 SYGVKD. The CDR3 loop spans 14 amino acids. V was pared by 11 bases and J by 6 bases, with 10 bases of the junction left unmatched. In DNA form, the CDR3 reads TGTGCCCTAGGGACAGGGGAAGCTGGTCAGCCCCAGCATTTT. It codes for CALGTGEAGQPQHF.

The chain couples TRBV2 to TRBJ1-2; 8 bases agree with TRBD1. The CDR3 loop spans 12 amino acids. With 2 bases clipped from V and 8 bases from J, the junction kept 1 base outside the gene matches. The germline V gene has CDR1 SNHLY and CDR2 FYNNEI. Written as DNA, the CDR3 is TGTGCCAGCAGTGAAAGGGACAGGGGCTACACCTTC. This sequence encodes CASSERDRGYTF.

The gene calls are TRBV9 and TRBJ1-1; 9 bases align to TRBD1. The J segment lost 0 bases and the V segment lost 0 bases, leaving 3 bases of the junction unmatched. The germline V gene has CDR1 SGDLS and CDR2 YYNGEE. The CDR3 sequence is 16 residues long. The CDR3 is CASSVGGQGLNTEAFF. In DNA, the CDR3 is TGTGCCAGCAGCGTAGGCGGACAGGGGTTGAACACTGAAGCTTTCTTT.

This rearrangement joins TRBV25-1 to TRBJ2-5, with D possibly TRBD2 on 6 matching bases. CDR3 length equals 15 residues. With 1 base removed from V and 1 base from J, the gap between germline ends came to 10 bases. CDR1 is MGHDK and CDR2 is SYGVNS in the germline V gene. CDR3 sequence (DNA): TGTGCCAGCAGTGAATTTCGGGGGACCCAAGAGACCCAGTACTTC. Translating gives CASSEFRGTQETQYF. The variable domain in full, with the rest retrieved from reference TRBV25-1 and TRBJ2-5, is EADIYQTPRYLVIGTGKKITLECSQTMGHDKMYWYQQDPGMELHLIHYSYGVNSTEKGDLSSESTVSRIRTEHFPLTLESARPSHTSQYLCASSEFRGTQETQYFGPGTRLLVL.

The chain carries TRBV15 and TRBJ2-7; D unresolved. The CDR3 has 15 residues. Germline V lookup: CDR1 LNHNV, CDR2 YYDKDF (reference sequence). V lost 1 base, J lost 2 bases, and 12 bases lay in between. CDR3 nucleotides: TGTGCCACCAGCAGAGTCCGAACAGCTGCCTACGAGCAGTACTTC. Translation: CATSRVRTAAYEQYF.

The chain carries TRBV5-1 and TRBJ1-1, with D tentatively TRBD1 (5 bases). Trimming pared 0 bases from V and 2 bases from J, leaving 14 bases between. The CDR3 loop spans 16 amino acids. CDR1 and CDR2 (germline): SGHRS, YFSETQ. The CDR3 nucleotides are TGCGCCAGCAGCTTGGGGGTACGGACAAGTAACACTGAAGCTTTCTTT. Amino acids: CASSLGVRTSNTEAFF.

CDR3 in amino acids: CASGTGTDTQYF. DNA for the CDR3: TGTGCCAGCGGGACAGGCACAGATACGCAGTATTTT. The chain employs TRBV9 and TRBJ2-3, with 7 nucleotides matching TRBD1. The CDR3 runs 12 residues. V lost 7 bases to trimming and J lost 1 base; unmatched junction nucleotides: 0. In germline, CDR1 is SGDLS, CDR2 YYNGEE.

The CDR3 DNA follows: TGTGCCAGCAGGATCGGGGACAGGCTGTTTTTT. It encodes CASRIGDRLFF. This chain joins TRBV6-6 and TRBJ1-4; 8 nucleotides match TRBD1. Germline CDR1 and CDR2: MNHNY and SVGAGI (reference sequence). V dropped 6 bases and J dropped 14; count of bases not matched to a gene: 5. The CDR3 extends over 11 amino acids.

This chain joins TRBV5-1 and TRBJ2-3, with 11 bases fitting TRBD2. The CDR3 spans 15 residues. Germline CDR1 reads SGHRS; CDR2 reads YFSETQ. J lost 3 bases, V lost 0 bases, and 0 bases had no gene match. The CDR3 spells CASSLGLAGTDTQYF. The CDR3 nucleotides read TGCGCCAGCAGCTTGGGACTAGCGGGAACAGATACGCAGTATTTT.

The chain combines TRBV9 with TRBJ1-2; D uncertain. The length of the CDR3 is 16 residues. Germline V gene data show CDR1 as SGDLS and CDR2 as YYNGEE. V dropped 0 bases and J dropped 2 bases, with 14 bases sitting between them. As DNA, the CDR3 is TGTGCCAGCAGCGTAGCAGGTGGGCTTACAAACTATGGCTACACCTTC. Amino acid sequence: CASSVAGGLTNYGYTF.

This chain links TRBV7-2 with TRBJ2-7, with D possibly TRBD1 on 6 matching bases. The CDR3 is 15 amino acids. In germline, CDR1 is SGHTA, CDR2 FQGNSA. The V end was cut by 5 bases, the J end by 0 bases, with 14 bases between. CDR3 residues: CASSPGDTTSYEQYF. In nucleotides, the CDR3 is TGTGCCAGCAGCCCCGGGGACACCACCTCCTACGAGCAGTACTTC.

This clone was detected only once. The V call is TRBV2, the J call TRBJ2-7, with D perhaps matching TRBD1 (6 bases). The germline V gene has CDR1 SNHLY and CDR2 FYNNEI. V lost 4 bases, J lost 4 bases, and 11 bases lay in between. The CDR3 is made up of 13 amino acids. The CDR3 here is CASSAGQQYEQYF. The CDR3 DNA reads as TGTGCCAGCAGTGCAGGACAGCAGTACGAGCAGTACTTC.

This chain joins TRBV5-1 and TRBJ1-1; possibly TRBD1 for D (5 bases). V lost 2 bases, J lost 7 bases, and 18 bases lay in between. This CDR3 comprises 15 residues. Germline V gives CDR1 SGHRS, CDR2 YFSETQ. CDR3 amino acids: CASSFDPSGGSEAFF. The CDR3 DNA sequence: TGCGCCAGCAGCTTTGACCCGTCCGGGGGGAGTGAAGCTTTCTTT.

This clone was recorded at least ten times. This sequence joins TRBV5-4 and TRBJ1-2; perhaps TRBD1 as D (6 bases). In germline, CDR1 is SGHNT, CDR2 YYREEE (reference sequence). The V gene lost 0 bases and the J gene lost 8 bases, with 20 bases spanning the gap. The CDR3 loop spans 16 amino acids. In DNA, the CDR3 is TGTGCCAGCAGCTTGGATGGGCACAGGGAAGAAATCGGCTACACCTTC. Translation: CASSLDGHREEIGYTF.

The rearrangement uses TRBV5-1 and TRBJ2-7; 7 nucleotides match TRBD1. From germline, CDR1 is SGHRS and CDR2 YFSETQ. The CDR3 is 16 amino acids. Trimming removed 1 base from V and 0 bases from J; junction bases left unmatched: 7. The CDR3 nucleotides are TGCGCCAGCAGCTTGAAGACCGGGACAGCCTCCTACGAGCAGTACTTC. Translating gives CASSLKTGTASYEQYF.

The chain links TRBV4-2 to TRBJ1-6; D perhaps matches TRBD1 (5 bases). The CDR3 contains 17 residues. V was clipped by 5 bases and J by 9 bases, with 23 bases between them. Germline V lookup: CDR1 LGHNA, CDR2 YNFKEQ. CDR3 protein: CASSTRFKGPGGSPLHF. The CDR3 bases are TGTGCCAGCAGCACACGATTCAAGGGGCCCGGCGGTTCACCCCTCCACTTT.

The count of this clone is one. CDR3 sequence: CASGFGGTGAGELFF. CDR3 bases: TGTGCTAGTGGTTTTGGGGGAACAGGGGCCGGGGAGCTGTTTTTT. The chain links TRBV12-5 to TRBJ2-2, with TRBD1 matching over 7 bases. CDR1 is LGHNT and CDR2 is FRNRAP in the germline V gene. CDR3 length: 15 residues. Unmatched junction bases numbered 7, after V lost 3 bases and J lost 6 bases.

The chain combines TRBV30 with TRBJ1-4; a possible D gene is TRBD1 (6 bases). Trimming removed 1 base from V and 8 bases from J, with 11 bases in between. CDR3 length: 13 amino acids. From germline, CDR1 is GTSNPN and CDR2 SVGIG (reference sequence). The CDR3 DNA sequence: TGTGCCTGGAGTGGGACAGAAAGAGAAAAACTGTTTTTT. Translated, it gives CAWSGTEREKLFF.

The V call is TRBV4-1, the J call TRBJ1-2; D is possibly TRBD1 (6 bases). Germline lookup yields CDR1 MGHRA and CDR2 YSYEKL. Trimming shortened V by 0 bases and J by 8 bases, and 16 bases separated the two germline ends. CDR3 size: 15 residues. CDR3 in DNA: TGCGCCAGCAGCCAAGATGAGTACGCAGACAGGGGCTACACCTTC. This sequence encodes CASSQDEYADRGYTF.

The chain combines TRBV9 with TRBJ2-2; TRBD2 agrees at 8 bases. Germline lookup yields CDR1 SGDLS and CDR2 YYNGEE. The CDR3 totals 16 residues. V gave up 4 bases and J gave up 7 bases; unmatched junction bases: 12. The CDR3 DNA is TGTGCCAGCAGCCTCCGGGGGGGATGGGACAACGGGGAGCTGTTTTTT. It codes for CASSLRGGWDNGELFF.

The chain carries TRBV7-2 and TRBJ2-3; the D gene is possibly TRBD2 (6 bases). The CDR3 sequence is 19 residues long. Trimming cost V 7 bases and J 1 base, with 27 bases left between them. CDR1 and CDR2 from the germline V gene are SGHTA and FQGNSA. The CDR3 DNA reads TGTGCCAGCACCCTGGAGGGGCAGCGTGGGGTTTGGGGCACAGATACGCAGTATTTT. It specifies CASTLEGQRGVWGTDTQYF.

The chain has TRBV5-1 and TRBJ1-5; unclear D gene. CDR1 and CDR2 (germline): SGHRS, YFSETQ. Deletions cut 4 bases from V and 9 bases from J, with 14 bases between. The CDR3 length is 13 residues. CDR3 loop: CASSPAGRGPQHF. The CDR3 DNA sequence: TGCGCCAGCAGCCCTGCAGGCCGGGGGCCCCAGCATTTT.

The CDR3 nucleotides read TGTGCCAGCAGGGCACAGGGGTGGGATGGCTACACCTTC. Encoded protein: CASRAQGWDGYTF. The rearrangement uses TRBV27 and TRBJ1-2; 7 bases match TRBD1. CDR3 length: 13 amino acids. In germline, CDR1 is MNHEY, CDR2 SMNVEV (reference sequence). V lost 6 bases and J lost 6; bases outside the gene matches: 7.

This clone was observed a handful of times. The chain carries TRBV18 and TRBJ1-2, with 9 positions matching TRBD1. This CDR3 is 13 amino acids long. Germline-derived CDR1 and CDR2 are KGHSH and LQKENI. V lost 5 bases and J lost 6; bases outside the gene matches: 4. The CDR3 DNA is TGTGCCAGCTCATCTCGGACAGGGGATGGCTACACCTTC. Its translation is CASSSRTGDGYTF.

The chain combines TRBV6-1 with TRBJ2-1; TRBD1 aligns across 11 bases. Per the germline V gene, CDR1 is MNHNS and CDR2 is SASEGT. The CDR3 spans 15 residues. J was trimmed by 9 bases and V by 5 bases; bases with no gene match: 9. CDR3 DNA: TGTGCCAGCAGTCCGACCGGGACAGGGGGAAGTGAGCAGTTCTTC. Its protein is CASSPTGTGGSEQFF.

The chain couples TRBV19 to TRBJ1-1; 8 nucleotides line up with TRBD1. V lost 5 bases and J lost 6; bases outside the gene matches: 5. Germline V gene sequence: CDR1 LNHDA, CDR2 SQIVND (reference sequence). This CDR3 is 13 amino acids long. The CDR3 DNA is TGTGCCAGTAGTGCGGACAGGGTCGCTGAAGCTTTCTTT. Its protein is CASSADRVAEAFF. Full variable domain (outside the CDR3, taken from reference TRBV19 and TRBJ1-1): DGGITQSPKYLFRKEGQNVTLSCEQNLNHDAMYWYRQDPGQGLRLIYYSQIVNDFQKGDIAEGYSVSREKKESFPLTVTSAQKNPTAFYLCASSADRVAEAFFGQGTRLTVV.